Listed here are 20 T cell receptor beta chains from one sample, sequenced in a study of blood T cell repertoires in COVID-19. Assay: immunoSEQ multiplex PCR; the TCRdb copy retains only in-frame clones and omits some. The sample consists of around 500,000 clones, roughly nine tenths of them appearing once. Input material: PBMCs or T cells enriched from blood (not recorded which). The receptors originated from a woman aged 55 to 70 who had recovered from COVID-19.

V gene TRBV5-1 combines with J gene TRBJ2-3, with D possibly TRBD2 on 5 matching bases. CDR1 is SGHRS, CDR2 YFSETQ, per germline. CDR3 length: 15 residues. The V end lost 2 bases, the J end lost 3 bases, and 13 bases lay between the germline ends. CDR3 region: CASSFEEGTTDTQYF. As DNA, the CDR3 is TGCGCCAGCAGCTTCGAAGAGGGAACAACAGATACGCAGTATTTT. The whole variable domain, filled in from reference TRBV5-1 and TRBJ2-3, reads KAGVTQTPRYLIKTRGQQVTLSCSPISGHRSVSWYQQTPGQGLQFLFEYFSETQRNKGNFPGRFSGRQFSNSRSEMNVSTLELGDSALYLCASSFEEGTTDTQYFGPGTRLTVL.

This chain links TRBV19 with TRBJ1-2, with TRBD1 as a possible D gene (5 bases). This CDR3 spans 14 amino acids. V was clipped by 5 bases and J by 3 bases, with 13 bases between them. Per germline, CDR1 LNHDA and CDR2 SQIVND (reference sequence). CDR3 coding DNA: TGTGCCAGTAGTCTCGGGGGGGTAGACTATGGCTACACCTTC. Translation gives CASSLGGVDYGYTF.

The chain is built from TRBV7-8 and TRBJ2-2, with 7 nucleotides matching TRBD2. From germline, CDR1 is SGHVS and CDR2 FQNEAQ. The V and J ends lost 7 bases and 1 base, in that order; junction bases with no gene match: 12. The CDR3 is made up of 17 amino acids. The CDR3 DNA reads as TGTGCCAGCATCGAAAGCGGGCGGGGGAAGAACACCGGGGAGCTGTTTTTT. Protein product: CASIESGRGKNTGELFF.

J is TRBJ2-5 and V is TRBV2; 8 bases align to TRBD2. The germline V gene has CDR1 SNHLY and CDR2 FYNNEI. V lost 4 bases to trimming and J lost 5 bases; unmatched junction nucleotides: 9. The CDR3 is 15 amino acids. The CDR3 here is CASSGSGGAVETQYF. The DNA of the CDR3 is TGTGCCAGCAGTGGATCGGGGGGGGCGGTGGAGACCCAGTACTTC.

The chain has TRBV5-3 and TRBJ1-2; D not resolved. TRBV5-3 is recorded as an ORF, its role being uncertain. Trimming cost V 6 bases and J 1 base, with 22 bases left between them. This CDR3 spans 17 amino acids. CDR3 amino acids: CARKYPQVLPFNYGYTF. CDR3 sequence (DNA): TGTGCCAGAAAATACCCCCAGGTCTTGCCTTTTAACTATGGCTACACCTTC.

The chain joins TRBV18 to TRBJ2-2; 7 nucleotides match TRBD2. V lost 2 bases to trimming and J lost 7 bases; unmatched junction nucleotides: 10. Germline-derived CDR1 and CDR2 are KGHSH and LQKENI. The CDR3 totals 16 residues. The CDR3 protein is CASSPSGGGEGGELFF. CDR3 DNA: TGTGCCAGCTCACCATCGGGCGGGGGAGAGGGCGGGGAGCTGTTTTTT.

The count of this clone is one. This chain uses TRBV28 with TRBJ1-4; a weak D match, TRBD1 (6 bases). The germline gives CDR1 MDHEN, CDR2 SYDVKM. V was pared by 6 bases and J by 6 bases, with 26 bases between. This CDR3 region has 18 residues. The CDR3 coding sequence is TGTGCCAGCAGGAACCATGACAGGCCCTACCTTCGGGATGAAAAACTGTTTTTT. This encodes CASRNHDRPYLRDEKLFF.

A single count supports this clone. The V and J genes are TRBV7-2 and TRBJ1-4; D is possibly TRBD1 (5 bases). Germline-derived CDR1 and CDR2 are SGHTA and FQGNSA. With 5 bases removed from V and 10 bases from J, the gap between germline ends came to 23 bases. The CDR3 extends over 16 amino acids. This CDR3 is CASSPVPTLGEGKLFF. The CDR3 DNA sequence: TGTGCCAGCAGCCCCGTTCCCACCTTAGGGGAGGGAAAACTGTTTTTT.

The chain links TRBV11-2 to TRBJ2-3; a possible D gene is TRBD2 (6 bases). The CDR3 contains 14 residues. Germline assignment: CDR1 SGHAT and CDR2 FQNNGV. The V end lost 7 bases, the J end lost 7 bases, and 18 bases lay between the germline ends. CDR3 DNA: TGTGCCAGCACCCCCCCGGGAGAATTAAATACGCAGTATTTT. It yields the protein CASTPPGELNTQYF.

The chain is built from TRBV24-1 and TRBJ2-2, with a possible D match to TRBD1 (6 bases). Germline V gives CDR1 KGHDR, CDR2 SFDVKD. Trimming removed 4 bases from V and 4 bases from J, with 12 bases in between. The CDR3 runs 15 residues. The CDR3 coding sequence is TGTGCCACCAGTGACTCCGGACAGCTCACCGGGGAGCTGTTTTTT. It translates to CATSDSGQLTGELFF.

V and J are TRBV12-3 or TRBV12-4 and TRBJ2-2; 7 positions match TRBD2. The CDR3 loop spans 13 amino acids. V was pared by 7 bases and J by 5 bases, with 4 bases of the junction left unmatched. CDR3 DNA: TGTGCCAGCACGCAGGGAGGGACCGGGGAGCTGTTTTTT. Translated, it gives CASTQGGTGELFF.

J is TRBJ2-4 and V is TRBV6-5, with a tentative D call TRBD2 (5 bases). V was trimmed by 11 bases and J by 6 bases, leaving 11 bases between them. Per the germline V gene, CDR1 is MNHEY and CDR2 is SVGAGI. The CDR3 contains 11 residues. The CDR3 sequence is CAGGTTNIQYF. In DNA, the CDR3 is TGTGCCGGAGGTACAACAAACATTCAGTACTTC.

This sequence joins TRBV7-9 and TRBJ1-3, with a possible D match to TRBD1 (6 bases). V dropped 0 bases and J dropped 0 bases, with 6 bases sitting between them. Germline CDR1 SEHNR, CDR2 FQNEAQ (reference sequence). CDR3 length equals 15 residues. CDR3 DNA: TGTGCCAGCAGCTTAGCGACAGGCTCTGGAAACACCATATATTTT. Amino acid sequence: CASSLATGSGNTIYF. Filled out from reference TRBV7-9 and TRBJ1-3, the complete variable domain reads DTGVSQNPRHKITKRGQNVTFRCDPISEHNRLYWYRQTLGQGPEFLTYFQNEAQLEKSRLLSDRFSAERPKGSFSTLEIQRTEQGDSAMYLCASSLATGSGNTIYFGEGSWLTVV.

This chain connects TRBV9 to TRBJ1-2, with TRBD1 identical over 10 bases. The V segment lost 4 bases and the J segment 2 bases; nucleotides outside the gene matches: 5. Germline values: CDR1 SGDLS, CDR2 YYNGEE. The CDR3 is 15 amino acids. CDR3 residues: CASSPWDRGNYGYTF. The CDR3 DNA sequence: TGTGCCAGCAGCCCTTGGGACAGGGGAAACTATGGCTACACCTTC.

The V and J genes are TRBV29-1 and TRBJ1-2, with D perhaps TRBD1 (6 bases). This CDR3 is built from 13 residues. CDR1 is SQVTM and CDR2 is ANQGSEA in the germline V gene. Trimming shortened V by 5 bases and J by 3 bases, and 13 bases separated the two germline ends. The CDR3 protein is CSVLGGADYGYTF. The CDR3, as DNA: TGCAGCGTTTTGGGGGGGGCAGACTATGGCTACACCTTC.

The chain employs TRBV7-6 and TRBJ2-1; D remains unclear. There are 12 residues in the CDR3. V shed 4 bases and J shed 6 bases, with 7 bases lying between them. Germline CDR1 is SGHVS and CDR2 is FNYEAQ. The CDR3 here is CASSSVPNEQFF. The DNA for the CDR3 is TGTGCCAGCAGCTCCGTTCCCAATGAGCAGTTCTTC.

The chain carries TRBV5-6 and TRBJ1-6, with 9 nucleotides matching TRBD1. After removal of 3 bases from V and 8 bases from J, the junction contained 12 bases not matched to a gene. CDR1 and CDR2 (germline): SGHDT, YYEEEE. This CDR3 is 17 amino acids long. CDR3 coding DNA: TGTGCCAGCAGCTGGAATACCGGGACAGGGACCTATTCACCCCTCCACTTT. Translation gives CASSWNTGTGTYSPLHF.

The V and J genes are TRBV24-1 and TRBJ2-7; weak D call: TRBD2 (6 bases). Germline CDR1 and CDR2: KGHDR and SFDVKD. This CDR3 is 14 amino acids long. The V end was cut by 7 bases, the J end by 5 bases, with 17 bases between. The CDR3 DNA reads TGTGCCACCAGCGATACAGGAGGGTCCCACGAGCAGTACTTC. The encoded protein is CATSDTGGSHEQYF.

Concerning this clone: Different DNA sequences within this sample yield the same CDR3. The chain combines TRBV5-1 with TRBJ1-3, with 9 bases aligning to TRBD1. V dropped 4 bases and J dropped 4; count of bases not matched to a gene: 6. Germline assignment: CDR1 SGHRS and CDR2 YFSETQ. The CDR3 sequence is 15 residues long. The CDR3 DNA sequence: TGCGCCAGCAGCCCCGGTGGACAGGGGGGAAACACCATATATTTT. The encoded protein is CASSPGGQGGNTIYF.

The V call is TRBV20-1, the J call TRBJ1-1; D not certain. Germline V gene data show CDR1 as DFQATT and CDR2 as SNEGSKA (reference sequence). This CDR3 spans 11 amino acids. The V end lost 5 bases, the J end lost 4 bases, and 8 bases lay between the germline ends. CDR3 in amino acids: CSAPDFTEAFF. The CDR3 DNA sequence: TGCAGTGCTCCAGACTTCACTGAAGCTTTCTTT.